A selection of T cell receptor beta chains follows, all from one sample in a study of T cells after yellow fever vaccination. TCRdb called the 5' RACE reads again in MiXCR, with one record for every CDR3 protein. The table records about 320,000 distinct CDR3 sequences, 3.5% to 5% of them present only once. The material sequenced was PBMCs, taken 15 days after the yellow fever booster vaccination. The receptors derive from a young man who received the YFV17D yellow fever vaccine. The CDR3 runs from the conserved cysteine through the conserved F or W. Each record gives: J gene, clone size, D gene, V gene, CDR3 protein, CDR3 DNA. The D gene is left open where the match is weak. Expanded clones are given a class, and other clones once, few, many or no size at all.

j_gene: TRBJ2-2
abundance: many
d_gene: TRBD1
v_gene: TRBV7-3
CDR3aa: CASSLSPAGGSNTGELFF
CDR3nt: TGTGCCAGCAGCTTAAGCCCGGCAGGGGGAAGCAACACCGGGGAGCTGTTTTTT

j_gene: TRBJ2-3
abundance: many
d_gene: TRBD2
v_gene: TRBV5-1
CDR3aa: CASSSTSGGTLPVSTDTQYF
CDR3nt: TGCGCCAGCAGTAGTACCAGCGGGGGGACCTTACCGGTTAGCACAGATACGCAGTATTTT

j_gene: TRBJ1-5
abundance: .
d_gene: TRBD1
v_gene: TRBV20-1
CDR3aa: CSAATGGGNNQPQHF
CDR3nt: TGCAGTGCTGCAACAGGGGGTGGAAATAATCAGCCCCAGCATTTT

j_gene: TRBJ1-2
abundance: few
d_gene: .
v_gene: TRBV5-1
CDR3aa: CASSLGVIGYGYTF
CDR3nt: TGCGCCAGCAGCTTGGGGGTGATTGGATATGGCTACACCTTC

j_gene: TRBJ2-3
abundance: many
d_gene: .
v_gene: TRBV7-2
CDR3aa: CASEGGSDTQYF
CDR3nt: TGTGCCAGCGAGGGGGGTTCAGATACGCAGTATTTT

j_gene: TRBJ1-2
abundance: many
d_gene: TRBD1
v_gene: TRBV4-3
CDR3aa: CASSRQGGDGYTF
CDR3nt: TGCGCCAGCAGCCGACAGGGTGGAGATGGCTACACCTTC

j_gene: TRBJ1-3
abundance: many
d_gene: .
v_gene: TRBV7-9
CDR3aa: CASTRRNSGNTIYF
CDR3nt: TGTGCCAGCACGCGACGGAACTCTGGAAACACCATATATTTT

j_gene: TRBJ1-5
abundance: .
d_gene: TRBD1
v_gene: TRBV7-2
CDR3aa: CASSRTGGKGQPQHF
CDR3nt: TGTGCCAGCAGCCGCACAGGGGGCAAGGGTCAGCCCCAGCATTTT

j_gene: TRBJ2-3
abundance: few
d_gene: TRBD2
v_gene: TRBV5-1
CDR3aa: CASSFERRGGLPDTQYF
CDR3nt: TGCGCCAGCAGCTTCGAGCGGCGGGGGGGCCTCCCAGATACGCAGTATTTT

j_gene: TRBJ1-1
abundance: .
d_gene: .
v_gene: TRBV5-1
CDR3aa: CASSPRRLNTEAFF
CDR3nt: TGCGCCAGCAGCCCCAGGAGGTTGAACACTGAAGCTTTCTTT

j_gene: TRBJ2-3
abundance: many
d_gene: TRBD2
v_gene: TRBV12-3/TRBV12-4
CDR3aa: CASSGLAGPNTDTQYF
CDR3nt: TGTGCCAGCAGTGGACTAGCGGGGCCGAACACAGATACGCAGTATTTT

j_gene: TRBJ2-3
abundance: .
d_gene: .
v_gene: TRBV14
CDR3aa: CASSQYRKQAADTQYF
CDR3nt: TGTGCCAGCAGCCAGTACAGGAAGCAAGCAGCGGATACGCAGTATTTT

j_gene: TRBJ1-6
abundance: many
d_gene: TRBD1
v_gene: TRBV7-2
CDR3aa: CASSTTGVRNSPLHF
CDR3nt: TGTGCCAGCAGCACGACAGGGGTAAGAAATTCACCCCTCCACTTT

j_gene: TRBJ2-4
abundance: many
d_gene: TRBD1
v_gene: TRBV20-1
CDR3aa: CSAYRGQDIQYF
CDR3nt: TGCAGTGCTTACAGGGGGCAGGACATTCAGTACTTC

j_gene: TRBJ1-2
abundance: .
d_gene: TRBD1
v_gene: TRBV4-3
CDR3aa: CASSPPDRRGGYTF
CDR3nt: TGCGCCAGCAGCCCGCCGGACAGGAGAGGCGGCTACACCTTC

j_gene: TRBJ2-2
abundance: many
d_gene: .
v_gene: TRBV4-2
CDR3aa: CASSPKGGALTGELFF
CDR3nt: TGTGCCAGCAGCCCTAAGGGGGGGGCCCTCACCGGGGAGCTGTTTTTT

j_gene: TRBJ2-7
abundance: many
d_gene: .
v_gene: TRBV10-3
CDR3aa: CAISEDPNRPYEQYF
CDR3nt: TGTGCCATCAGTGAGGACCCTAACAGACCCTACGAGCAGTACTTC

j_gene: TRBJ2-2
abundance: many
d_gene: .
v_gene: TRBV5-1
CDR3aa: CASSLGLHSTGELFF
CDR3nt: TGCGCCAGCAGCTTAGGCCTTCACTCTACCGGGGAGCTGTTTTTT

j_gene: TRBJ2-7
abundance: .
d_gene: TRBD1
v_gene: TRBV7-9
CDR3aa: CASGRDSLYEQYF
CDR3nt: TGTGCCAGCGGCCGGGACAGTCTCTACGAGCAGTACTTC

j_gene: TRBJ2-3
abundance: few
d_gene: TRBD1
v_gene: TRBV11-2
CDR3aa: CASSFYRGISTDTQYF
CDR3nt: TGTGCCAGCAGCTTCTACAGGGGCATTAGCACAGATACGCAGTATTTT

j_gene: TRBJ2-4
abundance: .
d_gene: TRBD2
v_gene: TRBV6-5
CDR3aa: CVSSYSLGGDIQYF
CDR3nt: TGTGTCAGCAGTTACTCGTTGGGGGGGGACATTCAGTACTTC

j_gene: TRBJ2-2
abundance: many
d_gene: TRBD2
v_gene: TRBV5-1
CDR3aa: CASSFGTSAGELFF
CDR3nt: TGCGCCAGCAGCTTCGGGACTAGCGCCGGGGAGCTGTTTTTT

j_gene: TRBJ1-5
abundance: many
d_gene: .
v_gene: TRBV10-3
CDR3aa: CAISDIFTNQPQHF
CDR3nt: TGTGCCATCAGTGATATCTTTACCAATCAGCCCCAGCATTTT

j_gene: TRBJ2-3
abundance: .
d_gene: .
v_gene: TRBV5-1
CDR3aa: CASSLIGVATAASDTQYF
CDR3nt: TGCGCCAGCAGCTTGATCGGGGTAGCAACCGCGGCCTCAGATACGCAGTATTTT

j_gene: TRBJ2-6
abundance: few
d_gene: .
v_gene: TRBV4-3
CDR3aa: CASSQGPAYSGANVLTF
CDR3nt: TGCGCCAGCAGCCAAGGTCCGGCATACTCTGGGGCCAACGTCCTGACTTTC

j_gene: TRBJ2-7
abundance: few
d_gene: TRBD1
v_gene: TRBV6-5
CDR3aa: CASSGQGAQLFEQYF
CDR3nt: TGTGCCAGCAGTGGACAGGGGGCACAGTTGTTCGAGCAGTACTTC

j_gene: TRBJ2-7
abundance: many
d_gene: .
v_gene: TRBV25-1
CDR3aa: CASSPPQPGSYEQYF
CDR3nt: TGTGCCAGCAGTCCCCCCCAGCCTGGGTCCTACGAGCAGTACTTC

j_gene: TRBJ2-3
abundance: many
d_gene: TRBD2
v_gene: TRBV7-3
CDR3aa: CASSPRGGSNTDTQYF
CDR3nt: TGTGCCAGCAGCCCCCGGGGGGGCTCCAACACAGATACGCAGTATTTT

j_gene: TRBJ2-7
abundance: .
d_gene: TRBD1
v_gene: TRBV7-9
CDR3aa: CASSLPQGSDEQYF
CDR3nt: TGTGCCAGCAGCTTACCACAGGGGTCCGACGAGCAGTACTTC

j_gene: TRBJ2-6
abundance: few
d_gene: .
v_gene: TRBV7-2
CDR3aa: CASSFPSGANVLTF
CDR3nt: TGTGCCAGCAGCTTTCCATCTGGGGCCAACGTCCTGACTTTC

j_gene: TRBJ1-5
abundance: many
d_gene: TRBD1
v_gene: TRBV20-1
CDR3aa: CSAGGTGQLSNQPQHF
CDR3nt: TGCAGTGCTGGCGGGACGGGACAGCTTAGCAATCAGCCCCAGCATTTT

j_gene: TRBJ1-1
abundance: few
d_gene: .
v_gene: TRBV13
CDR3aa: CASSLGSWGRNTEAFF
CDR3nt: TGTGCCAGCAGCTTAGGCTCATGGGGGAGGAACACTGAAGCTTTCTTT

j_gene: TRBJ1-1
abundance: many
d_gene: .
v_gene: TRBV4-1
CDR3aa: CASSHPGYTEAFF
CDR3nt: TGCGCCAGCAGCCACCCAGGGTACACTGAAGCTTTCTTT

j_gene: TRBJ2-1
abundance: many
d_gene: TRBD2
v_gene: TRBV29-1
CDR3aa: CSVGGDGEQFF
CDR3nt: TGCAGCGTCGGGGGGGACGGTGAGCAGTTCTTC

j_gene: TRBJ2-3
abundance: many
d_gene: TRBD2
v_gene: TRBV10-1
CDR3aa: CASSPWDYTDTQYF
CDR3nt: TGCGCCAGCTCTCCGTGGGACTACACAGATACGCAGTATTTT

j_gene: TRBJ1-1
abundance: many
d_gene: .
v_gene: TRBV4-1
CDR3aa: CASSPWTPLETEAFF
CDR3nt: TGCGCCAGCAGCCCTTGGACCCCCTTAGAAACTGAAGCTTTCTTT

j_gene: TRBJ2-5
abundance: .
d_gene: .
v_gene: TRBV18
CDR3aa: CASSETMDLGTQYF
CDR3nt: TGTGCCAGCTCGGAGACGATGGACCTTGGGACCCAGTACTTC

j_gene: TRBJ2-5
abundance: many
d_gene: TRBD2
v_gene: TRBV27
CDR3aa: CASSGRGLAVFDKETQYF
CDR3nt: TGTGCCAGCAGTGGTCGAGGACTAGCGGTTTTTGATAAAGAGACCCAGTACTTC

j_gene: TRBJ1-6
abundance: .
d_gene: .
v_gene: TRBV27
CDR3aa: CASSLARVAPLHF
CDR3nt: TGTGCCAGCAGTTTGGCCAGGGTCGCACCCCTCCACTTT

j_gene: TRBJ1-1
abundance: many
d_gene: .
v_gene: TRBV5-1
CDR3aa: CASSLIVRQENTEAFF
CDR3nt: TGCGCCAGCAGCTTGATTGTTCGACAGGAGAACACTGAAGCTTTCTTT

j_gene: TRBJ1-2
abundance: .
d_gene: .
v_gene: TRBV12-3/TRBV12-4
CDR3aa: CASSFRGRTNYGYTF
CDR3nt: TGTGCCAGCAGTTTTAGGGGCCGGACCAACTATGGCTACACCTTC

j_gene: TRBJ2-1
abundance: many
d_gene: .
v_gene: TRBV6-5
CDR3aa: CASSYLGNRWFF
CDR3nt: TGTGCCAGCAGTTATCTGGGGAATAGGTGGTTCTTC

j_gene: TRBJ2-5
abundance: many
d_gene: TRBD2
v_gene: TRBV11-2
CDR3aa: CASSPLGGGWETQYF
CDR3nt: TGTGCCAGCAGCCCCCTAGGCGGGGGTTGGGAGACCCAGTACTTC

j_gene: TRBJ2-2
abundance: many
d_gene: .
v_gene: TRBV29-1
CDR3aa: CSVEAMAGELFF
CDR3nt: TGCAGCGTTGAGGCCATGGCCGGGGAGCTGTTTTTT

j_gene: TRBJ2-5
abundance: .
d_gene: .
v_gene: TRBV3-1
CDR3aa: CASSLFGGVKETQYF
CDR3nt: TGTGCCAGCAGCCTCTTCGGGGGAGTAAAAGAGACCCAGTACTTC

j_gene: TRBJ2-7
abundance: .
d_gene: TRBD1
v_gene: TRBV12-3/TRBV12-4
CDR3aa: CASSATGTGLHYEQYF
CDR3nt: TGTGCCAGCAGCGCTACCGGGACAGGGCTCCACTACGAGCAGTACTTC

j_gene: TRBJ2-7
abundance: many
d_gene: TRBD1
v_gene: TRBV6-5
CDR3aa: CASSYGTGALEQYF
CDR3nt: TGTGCCAGCAGTTATGGGACAGGGGCCCTCGAGCAGTACTTC

j_gene: TRBJ2-7
abundance: many
d_gene: TRBD2
v_gene: TRBV9
CDR3aa: CASSGAGDYEQYF
CDR3nt: TGTGCCAGCAGCGGCGCGGGGGACTACGAGCAGTACTTC

j_gene: TRBJ1-3
abundance: .
d_gene: .
v_gene: TRBV4-3
CDR3aa: CASSQDRFSGNTIYF
CDR3nt: TGCGCCAGCAGCCAAGATCGGTTCTCTGGAAACACCATATATTTT

j_gene: TRBJ2-1
abundance: many
d_gene: TRBD1
v_gene: TRBV12-3/TRBV12-4
CDR3aa: CASSARTGGYYNEQFF
CDR3nt: TGTGCCAGCAGTGCCAGGACAGGGGGGTACTACAATGAGCAGTTCTTC

j_gene: TRBJ1-6
abundance: .
d_gene: .
v_gene: TRBV5-4
CDR3aa: CASSSGPRNSPLHF
CDR3nt: TGTGCCAGCAGCTCTGGGCCCCGGAATTCACCCCTCCACTTT

j_gene: TRBJ2-3
abundance: many
d_gene: TRBD2
v_gene: TRBV7-9
CDR3aa: CASSLRLAGGLTDTQYF
CDR3nt: TGTGCCAGCAGCCTACGACTAGCGGGGGGGCTGACAGATACGCAGTATTTT

j_gene: TRBJ2-7
abundance: few
d_gene: TRBD1
v_gene: TRBV7-6
CDR3aa: CASSRTGLGYEQYF
CDR3nt: TGTGCCAGCAGTCGGACAGGGCTCGGCTACGAGCAGTACTTC

j_gene: TRBJ1-1
abundance: many
d_gene: .
v_gene: TRBV6-2/TRBV6-3
CDR3aa: CASTDNTEAFF
CDR3nt: TGTGCCAGCACTGATAACACTGAAGCTTTCTTT

j_gene: TRBJ2-3
abundance: .
d_gene: .
v_gene: TRBV7-9
CDR3aa: CASSLRQTSTDTQYF
CDR3nt: TGTGCCAGCAGCCTTCGACAGACTAGCACAGATACGCAGTATTTT